This T cell receptor beta chain emerged from a study of OX40 agonist ivuxolimab in advanced cancers. Germline CDR1 LNHDA, CDR2 SQIVND (reference sequence). Trimming at V came to 7 bases and at J to 4 bases, leaving 12 bases not matched to a gene. This CDR3 region has 15 residues. Clones were read by immunoSEQ multiplex PCR, and TCRdb kept only the in-frame ones, dropping some. The sample holds about 41,000 clones, around 87% seen once. The genes are TRBV19 and TRBJ1-1, with TRBD1 identical over 7 bases. The receptor's source is an adult with an advanced solid tumor such as melanoma, head and neck, liver or kidney cancer. Sequenced here: CD4+ or CD8+ T cells sorted from blood, sampled in a trial of the OX40 agonist ivuxolimab. The CDR3 DNA is TGTGCCAGTAACCCCCGGACAGGTCGGAGCACTGAAGCTTTCTTT. Translation: CASNPRTGRSTEAFF. Looking up the rest from reference TRBV19 and TRBJ1-1 gives the full variable domain: DGGITQSPKYLFRKEGQNVTLSCEQNLNHDAMYWYRQDPGQGLRLIYYSQIVNDFQKGDIAEGYSVSREKKESFPLTVTSAQKNPTAFYLCASNPRTGRSTEAFFGQGTRLTVV.